This record covers a single T cell receptor beta chain. This entry belongs to a study of blood T cell repertoires in COVID-19. How the authors handled the data: Reference gene primer amplification in the assay estimated nucleated cell counts. Assay: immunoSEQ multiplex PCR; the TCRdb copy retains only in-frame clones and omits some. D and trimming come from the DNA, and the V and J calls and clone size come from that table. The profile shows 55,000 to 75,000 clones, more than 75% of them singletons. V dropped 3 bases and J dropped 3; count of bases not matched to a gene: 5. Germline assignment: CDR1 GTSNPN and CDR2 SVGIG (reference sequence). The CDR3 has 14 amino acids.

The sequence was collected from a human donor in a cohort sampled during active COVID-19. The sample comprised peripheral blood. The V gene is TRBV30, the J gene TRBJ1-5, with 7 bases matching TRBD1. In DNA, the CDR3 is TGTGCCTGGAGCCCAGGGGGTTTCAATCAGCCCCAGCATTTT. It is translated as CAWSPGGFNQPQHF. Complete variable domain (other parts from reference TRBV30 and TRBJ1-5): SQTIHQWPATLVQPVGSPLSLECTVEGTSNPNLYWYRQAAGRGLQLLFYSVGIGQISSEVPQNLSASRPQDRQFILSSKKLLLSDSGFYLCAWSPGGFNQPQHFGDGTRLSIL.